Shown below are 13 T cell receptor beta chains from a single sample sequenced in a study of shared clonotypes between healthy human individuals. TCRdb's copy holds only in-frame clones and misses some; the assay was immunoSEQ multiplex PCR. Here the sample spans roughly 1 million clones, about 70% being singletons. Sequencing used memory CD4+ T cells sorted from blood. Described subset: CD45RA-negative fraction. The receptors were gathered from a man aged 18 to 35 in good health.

The CDR3: CASSGPAIGETQYF. In DNA, the CDR3 is TGTGCCAGCAGCGGGCCAGCCATTGGGGAGACCCAGTACTTC. The chain employs TRBV11-2 and TRBJ2-5; D is ambiguous. This CDR3 is built from 14 residues. Germline CDR1 is SGHAT and CDR2 is FQNNGV. With 5 bases removed from V and 5 bases from J, the gap between germline ends came to 15 bases.

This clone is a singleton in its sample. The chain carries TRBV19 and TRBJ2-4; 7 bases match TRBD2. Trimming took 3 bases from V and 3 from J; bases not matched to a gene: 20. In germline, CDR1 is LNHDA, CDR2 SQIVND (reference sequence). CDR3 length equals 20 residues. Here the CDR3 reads CASSMGPTFVERGNKNIQYF. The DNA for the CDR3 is TGTGCCAGTAGTATGGGGCCTACCTTCGTGGAGCGGGGCAACAAAAACATTCAGTACTTC.

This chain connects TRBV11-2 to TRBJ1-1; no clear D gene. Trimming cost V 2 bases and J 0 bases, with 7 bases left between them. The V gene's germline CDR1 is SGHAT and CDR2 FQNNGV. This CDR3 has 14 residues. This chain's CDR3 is CASSLIQLNTEAFF. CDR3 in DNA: TGTGCCAGCAGCTTAATACAGTTGAACACTGAAGCTTTCTTT.

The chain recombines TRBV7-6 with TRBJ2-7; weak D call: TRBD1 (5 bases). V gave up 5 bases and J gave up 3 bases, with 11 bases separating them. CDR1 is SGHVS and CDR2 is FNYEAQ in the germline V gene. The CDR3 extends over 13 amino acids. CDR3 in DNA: TGTGCCAGCAGCACGATCCAGGGCTACGAGCAGTACTTC. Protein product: CASSTIQGYEQYF.

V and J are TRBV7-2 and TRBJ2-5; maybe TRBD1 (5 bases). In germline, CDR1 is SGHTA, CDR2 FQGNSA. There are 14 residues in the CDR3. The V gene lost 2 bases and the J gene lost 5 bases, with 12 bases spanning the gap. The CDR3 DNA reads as TGTGCCAGCAGCTTATCAGGGTCCGTGGAGACCCAGTACTTC. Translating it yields CASSLSGSVETQYF.

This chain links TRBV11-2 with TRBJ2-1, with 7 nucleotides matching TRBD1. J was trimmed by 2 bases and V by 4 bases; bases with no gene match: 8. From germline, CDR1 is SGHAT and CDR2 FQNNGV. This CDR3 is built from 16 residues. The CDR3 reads CASSSSQGRAYNEQFF. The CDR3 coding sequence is TGTGCCAGCAGCTCATCACAGGGGCGAGCCTACAATGAGCAGTTCTTC.

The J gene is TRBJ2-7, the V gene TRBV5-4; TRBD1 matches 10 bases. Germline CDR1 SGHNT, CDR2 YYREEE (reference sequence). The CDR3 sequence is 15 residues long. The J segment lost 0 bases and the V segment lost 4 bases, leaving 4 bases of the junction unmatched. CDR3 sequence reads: CASSMGQGHSYEQYF. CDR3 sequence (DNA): TGTGCCAGCAGCATGGGACAGGGGCACTCCTACGAGCAGTACTTC.

The CDR3 spells CASSYLFTGEAPLHF. CDR3 nucleotides: TGTGCCAGCAGTTACCTATTCACAGGGGAGGCACCCCTCCACTTT. V and J are TRBV6-5 and TRBJ1-6, with TRBD1 matching over 7 bases. The CDR3 loop spans 15 amino acids. V lost 2 bases to trimming and J lost 11 bases; unmatched junction nucleotides: 9. CDR1 is MNHEY and CDR2 is SVGAGI in the germline V gene.

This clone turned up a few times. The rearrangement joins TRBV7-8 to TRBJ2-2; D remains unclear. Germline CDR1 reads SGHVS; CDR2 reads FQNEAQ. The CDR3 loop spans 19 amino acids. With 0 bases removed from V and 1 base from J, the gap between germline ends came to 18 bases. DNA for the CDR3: TGTGCCAGCAGCTTAGCCAGAAGCGACGGACGGATGAACACCGGGGAGCTGTTTTTT. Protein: CASSLARSDGRMNTGELFF.

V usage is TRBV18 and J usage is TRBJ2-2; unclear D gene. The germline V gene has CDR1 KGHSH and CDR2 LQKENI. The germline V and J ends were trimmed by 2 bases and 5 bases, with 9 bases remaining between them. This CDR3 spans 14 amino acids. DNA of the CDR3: TGTGCCAGCTCACCATCGACAATGACCGGGGAGCTGTTTTTT. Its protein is CASSPSTMTGELFF.

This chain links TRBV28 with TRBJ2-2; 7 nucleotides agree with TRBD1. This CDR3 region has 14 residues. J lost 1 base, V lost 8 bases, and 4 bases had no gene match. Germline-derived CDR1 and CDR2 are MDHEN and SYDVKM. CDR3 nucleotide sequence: TGTGCCAGCCGCTACAGGGGGAACACCGGGGAGCTGTTTTTT. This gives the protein CASRYRGNTGELFF. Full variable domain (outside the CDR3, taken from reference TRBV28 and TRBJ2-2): DVKVTQSSRYLVKRTGEKVFLECVQDMDHENMFWYRQDPGLGLRLIYFSYDVKMKEKGDIPEGYSVSREKKERFSLILESASTNQTSMYLCASRYRGNTGELFFGEGSRLTVL.

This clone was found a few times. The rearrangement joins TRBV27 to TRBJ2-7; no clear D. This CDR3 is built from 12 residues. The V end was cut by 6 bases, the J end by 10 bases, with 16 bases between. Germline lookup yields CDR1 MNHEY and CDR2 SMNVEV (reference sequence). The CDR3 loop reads CASSDSLGPQYF. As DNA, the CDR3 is TGTGCCAGCAGCGATTCTCTAGGGCCACAGTACTTC.

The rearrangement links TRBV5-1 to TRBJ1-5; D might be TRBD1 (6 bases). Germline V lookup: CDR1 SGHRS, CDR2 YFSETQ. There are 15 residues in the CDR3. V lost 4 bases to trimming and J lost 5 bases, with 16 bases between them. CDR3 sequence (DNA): TGCGCCAGCAGCGACGAAGAGGGGGGCGATCAGCCCCAGCATTTT. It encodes CASSDEEGGDQPQHF.